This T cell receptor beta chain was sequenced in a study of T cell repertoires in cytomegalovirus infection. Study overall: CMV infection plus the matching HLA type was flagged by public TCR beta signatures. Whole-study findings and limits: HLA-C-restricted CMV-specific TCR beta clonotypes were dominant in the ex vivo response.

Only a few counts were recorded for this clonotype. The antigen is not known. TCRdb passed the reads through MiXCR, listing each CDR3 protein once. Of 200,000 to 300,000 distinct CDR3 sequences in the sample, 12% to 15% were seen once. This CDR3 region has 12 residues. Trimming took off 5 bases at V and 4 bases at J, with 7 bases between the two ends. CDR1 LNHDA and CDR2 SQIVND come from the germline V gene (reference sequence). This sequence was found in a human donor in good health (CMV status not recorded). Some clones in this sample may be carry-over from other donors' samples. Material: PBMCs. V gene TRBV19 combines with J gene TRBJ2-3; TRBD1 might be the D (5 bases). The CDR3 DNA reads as TGTGCCAGTAGTCCACAGGCAGATACGCAGTATTTT. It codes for CASSPQADTQYF.